Following are 2 T cell receptor beta chains from one sample sequenced in a study of T cell responses to AZD1222 COVID-19 vaccine. Profiled with immunoSEQ multiplex PCR; TCRdb holds only in-frame clones, not every one. The sample lists around 160,000 clones, about 92% occurring once. The sample was peripheral blood, taken 28 days after the second AZD1222 dose. These receptors were collected from an adult who received the AZD1222 COVID-19 vaccine.

The chain carries TRBV12-5 and TRBJ1-5; no reliable D call. The germline V and J ends were trimmed by 6 bases and 5 bases, with 17 bases remaining between them. Germline CDR1 reads LGHNT; CDR2 reads FRNRAP. The CDR3 sequence is 15 residues long. In nucleotides, the CDR3 is TGTGCTAGTGGGGTGCGGGCAGCGGTACATCAGCCCCAGCATTTT. Its protein product is CASGVRAAVHQPQHF.

V usage is TRBV18 and J usage is TRBJ2-6; maybe TRBD2 (5 bases). The CDR3 length is 14 residues. Trimming left V 5 bases short and J 4 bases short, with 9 bases between. The germline V gene encodes CDR1 KGHSH and CDR2 LQKENI. CDR3 in amino acids: CASSKGSGANVLTF. The CDR3 DNA sequence: TGTGCCAGCTCAAAAGGGAGCGGGGCCAACGTCCTGACTTTC.